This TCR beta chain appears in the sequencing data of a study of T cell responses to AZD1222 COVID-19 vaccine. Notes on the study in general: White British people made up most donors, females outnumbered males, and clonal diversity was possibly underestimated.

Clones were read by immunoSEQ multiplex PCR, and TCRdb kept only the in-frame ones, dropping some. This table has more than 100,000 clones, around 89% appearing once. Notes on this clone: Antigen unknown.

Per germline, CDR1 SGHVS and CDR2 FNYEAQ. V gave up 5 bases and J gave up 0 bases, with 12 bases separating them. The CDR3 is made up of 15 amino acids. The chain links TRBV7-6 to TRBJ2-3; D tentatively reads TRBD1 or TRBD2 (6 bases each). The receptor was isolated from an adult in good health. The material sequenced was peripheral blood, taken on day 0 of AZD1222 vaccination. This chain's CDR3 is CASSGGTLSTDTQYF. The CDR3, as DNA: TGTGCCAGCAGCGGGGGGACACTTAGCACAGATACGCAGTATTTT.